These 20 T cell receptor beta chains share one sample of origin, sequenced in a study of blood T cell repertoires in COVID-19. The table came from immunoSEQ multiplex PCR; TCRdb's copy has only in-frame clones and leaves some out. Of about 82,000 clones listed, 80% are singletons. The sample consisted of peripheral blood. The receptors stem from a woman in her forties with active or convalescent COVID-19.

The chain combines TRBV27 with TRBJ2-2; 10 bases fit TRBD1. Germline CDR1 and CDR2: MNHEY and SMNVEV (reference sequence). With V trimmed by 6 bases and J by 4 bases, 2 bases remained unmatched. The CDR3 has 14 residues. CDR3 loop: CASSGQGGTGELFF. CDR3 nucleotides: TGTGCCAGCAGCGGACAGGGGGGCACCGGGGAGCTGTTTTTT.

DNA of the CDR3: TGTGCCAGCAGTTACGCCGAGGGAAATTCACCCCTCCACTTT. Its translation: CASSYAEGNSPLHF. The V and J genes are TRBV6-6 and TRBJ1-6; D remains unclear. Germline CDR1 and CDR2: MNHNY and SVGAGI (reference sequence). V was shortened by 2 bases and J by 7 bases, with 9 bases between the two germline ends. The CDR3 spans 14 residues.

The V call is TRBV5-1, the J call TRBJ2-1; no reliable D call. Germline-derived CDR1 and CDR2 are SGHRS and YFSETQ. CDR3 length: 15 amino acids. Trimming removed 4 bases at V and 6 bases at J, with 17 bases between. This CDR3 is CASSPQPTTSNEQFF. Here the CDR3 DNA reads TGCGCCAGCAGCCCGCAACCTACCACGTCCAATGAGCAGTTCTTC.

The table lists this clone with a count of one. The rearrangement joins TRBV28 to TRBJ1-1, with D possibly matching TRBD1 (5 bases). Germline V lookup: CDR1 MDHEN, CDR2 SYDVKM. With 5 bases removed from V and 11 bases from J, the gap between germline ends came to 15 bases. CDR3 size: 12 residues. DNA of the CDR3: TGTGCCAGCAGTATCCCAGGGAATGGGGCTTTCTTT. Encoded protein: CASSIPGNGAFF.

The genes are TRBV19 and TRBJ1-5; tentative D call: TRBD1 (5 bases). CDR3 length: 14 residues. Germline CDR1 is LNHDA and CDR2 is SQIVND (reference sequence). V gave up 7 bases and J gave up 4 bases, with 14 bases separating them. CDR3 nucleotide sequence: TGTGCCAGTACCCCGGATGGGGGGAATCAGCCCCAGCATTTT. Its protein product is CASTPDGGNQPQHF.

This clone was detected a few times. V gene TRBV7-3 combines with J gene TRBJ2-7; 7 bases are shared with TRBD1. Germline values: CDR1 SGHTA, CDR2 FQGTGA. The CDR3 runs to 15 residues. The V and J ends lost 3 bases and 2 bases, in that order; junction bases with no gene match: 7. As DNA, the CDR3 is TGTGCCAGCAGCTTGGCCCCCGGGACAGCCTACGAGCAGTACTTC. Encoded protein: CASSLAPGTAYEQYF.

The V gene is TRBV3-1 (or the pseudogene TRBV3-2), the J gene TRBJ2-2, with TRBD1 identical over 7 bases. V trimming: 5 bases; J trimming: 0 bases; junction bases outside the gene matches: 6. Per germline, CDR1 LGHDT and CDR2 YNNKEL (reference sequence). This CDR3 is built from 16 residues. The CDR3 coding sequence is TGTGCCAGCAGCTACAACAGGGGAACGAACACCGGGGAGCTGTTTTTT. Amino acids: CASSYNRGTNTGELFF.

J is TRBJ1-2 and V is TRBV28; the match to TRBD1 covers 7 bases. Trimming cost V 3 bases and J 5 bases; bases outside gene matches: 9. Germline CDR1 is MDHEN and CDR2 is SYDVKM. This CDR3 is 15 amino acids long. This CDR3 reads CASSFPTGTGYGYTF. Written as DNA, the CDR3 is TGTGCCAGCAGTTTCCCGACAGGGACTGGGTATGGCTACACCTTC.

With respect to this clone: The identical CDR3 is also encoded by other nucleotide sequences in the sample. The chain carries TRBV7-9 and TRBJ2-1, with D hard to call. CDR1 and CDR2 (germline): SEHNR, FQNEAQ (reference sequence). Trimming shortened V by 1 base and J by 4 bases, and 8 bases separated the two germline ends. The CDR3 consists of 14 residues. For the CDR3, the DNA is TGTGCCAGCAGCTTAGGGCAGGATTACAATGAGCAGTTCTTC. Translated, it gives CASSLGQDYNEQFF.

Only a few counts were recorded for this clone. The chain is built from TRBV4-2 and TRBJ2-2; D perhaps matches TRBD1 (6 bases). The CDR3 has 15 residues. V was trimmed by 1 base and J by 0 bases, leaving 6 bases between them. Germline CDR1 and CDR2: LGHNA and YNFKEQ. In nucleotides, the CDR3 is TGTGCCAGCAGCCAAGGGACAGCGAACACCGGGGAGCTGTTTTTT. This gives the protein CASSQGTANTGELFF.

The rearrangement uses TRBV28 and TRBJ1-5; 8 bases agree with TRBD1. Per germline, CDR1 MDHEN and CDR2 SYDVKM. The CDR3 length is 14 residues. Trimming cost V 4 bases and J 9 bases; bases outside gene matches: 8. The CDR3 DNA reads as TGTGCCAGCAGTTCGGACAGGGATTGGCGGCCCCAGCATTTT. It encodes CASSSDRDWRPQHF.

This clone was detected once. The chain links TRBV24-1 to TRBJ1-1, with D maybe TRBD1 (5 bases). Trimming removed 5 bases from V and 5 bases from J, with 17 bases in between. CDR3 size: 15 residues. CDR1 is KGHDR, CDR2 SFDVKD, per germline. The CDR3: CATSAPGSGGTEAFF. The CDR3 DNA reads as TGTGCCACCAGTGCCCCGGGATCCGGGGGAACTGAAGCTTTCTTT.

The chain links TRBV4-2 to TRBJ2-1; D uncertain. V lost 0 bases and J 7 bases, leaving 7 bases between the germline ends. The CDR3 length is 13 residues. The germline CDR1 and CDR2 sequences are LGHNA and YNFKEQ. CDR3 coding DNA: TGTGCCAGCAGCCAAGATTTTCCAAATGAGCAGTTCTTC. Its translation is CASSQDFPNEQFF.

The chain recombines TRBV6-6 with TRBJ1-2, with TRBD1 matching over 8 bases. J lost 6 bases, V lost 6 bases, and 6 bases had no gene match. Germline CDR1 is MNHNY and CDR2 is SVGAGI (reference sequence). The CDR3 runs 13 residues. DNA for the CDR3: TGTGCCAGCAGGCGCAAGACAGGGGATGGCTACACCTTC. Translation gives CASRRKTGDGYTF.

This clone was seen more than once but under ten times. V and J are TRBV11-2 and TRBJ2-1, with TRBD1 identical over 8 bases. The germline gives CDR1 SGHAT, CDR2 FQNNGV. The CDR3 is 13 residues long. V lost 3 bases, J lost 10 bases, and 5 bases stayed unmatched. CDR3 sequence (DNA): TGTGCCAGCAGCTTGGGACAGGCAAGGGAGCAGTTCTTC. This encodes CASSLGQAREQFF. The full variable domain, completed using reference TRBV11-2 and TRBJ2-1, is EAGVAQSPRYKIIEKRQSVAFWCNPISGHATLYWYQQILGQGPKLLIQFQNNGVVDDSQLPKDRFSAERLKGVDSTLKIQPAKLEDSAVYLCASSLGQAREQFFGPGTRLTVL.

This clone was seen just once. This chain uses TRBV6-5 with TRBJ1-4; 10 nucleotides agree with TRBD1. Germline CDR1 and CDR2: MNHEY and SVGAGI. The CDR3 has 14 amino acids. V lost 7 bases, J lost 7 bases, and 6 bases stayed unmatched. The CDR3 nucleotides read TGTGCCAGCACCACCGGGACAGGGGTTGAAAAACTGTTTTTT. Encoded protein: CASTTGTGVEKLFF.

The chain combines TRBV4-2 with TRBJ1-2; possible D gene TRBD1, 5 bases. The CDR3 has 14 residues. The V end was cut by 1 base, the J end by 4 bases, with 10 bases between. Per the germline V gene, CDR1 is LGHNA and CDR2 is YNFKEQ. The CDR3 bases are TGTGCCAGCAGCCAAGTAACAGGTAGCTATGGCTACACCTTC. Protein: CASSQVTGSYGYTF.

The rearrangement joins TRBV11-2 to TRBJ1-4; 9 nucleotides align to TRBD1. Germline CDR1 SGHAT, CDR2 FQNNGV. The CDR3 runs 14 residues. Losses at the gene ends were 4 bases for V and 7 bases for J; bases not matched to a gene: 4. CDR3 residues: CASSSQGASEKLFF. DNA for the CDR3: TGTGCCAGCAGCTCACAGGGGGCAAGTGAAAAACTGTTTTTT.

The V gene is TRBV6-2 or TRBV6-3, the J gene TRBJ2-1; 9 bases are shared with TRBD2. The germline CDR1 and CDR2 sequences are MNHEY and SVGEGT. V lost 2 bases and J lost 6; bases outside the gene matches: 17. The CDR3 has 19 residues. CDR3 DNA: TGTGCCAGCAGTTACCCTCCCGGCTGGCGGGAGGGCCGAGGCAATGAGCAGTTCTTC. This sequence encodes CASSYPPGWREGRGNEQFF.

The V and J genes are TRBV11-3 and TRBJ2-7; TRBD2 matches at 7 bases. J gave up 2 bases and V 3 bases, and 1 base lay outside the gene matches. The CDR3 covers 13 residues. CDR1 SGHNT and CDR2 YENEEA come from the germline V gene. The CDR3 loop is CASSFGRTYEQYF. As DNA, the CDR3 is TGTGCCAGCAGCTTCGGGAGGACCTACGAGCAGTACTTC.